The sample holds a few counts of the clone carrying this T cell receptor beta chain. Its target is unknown. This entry belongs to a study of T cells in Graves' hyperthyroidism and ophthalmopathy. Study results and caveats: Stable hyperthyroidism was told apart from ophthalmopathy by a model built on 13 V-J features.

The investigators amplified TCR beta CDR3 regions from RNA transcripts. First-round RT-PCR with HTBI primers amplified the TCR CDR3 region. MiXCR, applied by TCRdb to the multiplex PCR reads, yields one record per CDR3 protein. The data hold 730,000 or so distinct CDR3 sequences, with 18% observed a single time. These patients, aged 18 to 65, had recently diagnosed hyperthyroidism lasting under 2 months. Patients were excluded because of uncontrolled infection, other autoimmune disease, pregnancy or lactation. It was approximately 9.4 ml of fresh peripheral blood that supplied the PBMCs. Sequenced material: blood. This TCR derives from a woman between 50 and 59 years old with Graves' hyperthyroidism that later progressed to Graves' ophthalmopathy.

Written as DNA, the CDR3 is TGTGCCAGCAGCGGATACAAGGGTAGATTCGACAATGAGCAGTTCTTC. Translation: CASSGYKGRFDNEQFF. This rearrangement joins TRBV7-6 to TRBJ2-1; D unresolved. The CDR3 totals 16 residues. The ends were cut back, 5 bases at V and 5 bases at J, with 19 bases in the middle. Germline lookup yields CDR1 SGHVS and CDR2 FNYEAQ. Based on the CDR3 plus reference TRBV7-6 and TRBJ2-1, the full variable domain is GAGVSQSPRYKVTKRGQDVALRCDPISGHVSLYWYRQALGQGPEFLTYFNYEAQQDKSGLPNDRFSAERPEGSISTLTIQRTEQRDSAMYRCASSGYKGRFDNEQFFGPGTRLTVL.